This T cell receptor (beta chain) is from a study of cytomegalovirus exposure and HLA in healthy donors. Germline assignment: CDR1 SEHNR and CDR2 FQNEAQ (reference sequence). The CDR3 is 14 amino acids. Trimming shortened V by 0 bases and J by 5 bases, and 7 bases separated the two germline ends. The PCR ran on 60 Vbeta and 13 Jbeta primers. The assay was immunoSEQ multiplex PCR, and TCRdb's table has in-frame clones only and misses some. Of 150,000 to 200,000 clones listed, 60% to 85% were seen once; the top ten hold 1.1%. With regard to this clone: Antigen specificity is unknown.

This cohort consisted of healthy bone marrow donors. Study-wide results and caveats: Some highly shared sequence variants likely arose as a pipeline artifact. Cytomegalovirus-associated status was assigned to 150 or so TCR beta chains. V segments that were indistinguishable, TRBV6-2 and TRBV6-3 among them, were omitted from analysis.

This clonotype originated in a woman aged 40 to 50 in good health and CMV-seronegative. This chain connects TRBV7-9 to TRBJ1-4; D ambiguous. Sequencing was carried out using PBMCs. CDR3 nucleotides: TGTGCCAGCAGCTTAGCGGGAGGGAATGAAAAACTGTTTTTT. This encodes CASSLAGGNEKLFF.